The 7 T cell receptor beta chains listed next were all sequenced from one sample in a study of blood T cell repertoires in COVID-19. Sequencing used immunoSEQ multiplex PCR; TCRdb keeps in-frame clones, though not all of them. The table includes about 70,000 clones, about 83% detected once. The sequencing input was peripheral blood. These receptors came from an elderly woman with acute or convalescent COVID-19.

The chain carries TRBV11-1 and TRBJ2-1, with 8 bases lining up with TRBD2. The CDR3 length is 16 residues. Losses at the gene ends were 1 base for V and 9 bases for J; bases not matched to a gene: 11. Germline CDR1 SGHAT, CDR2 FQDESV (reference sequence). This CDR3 is CASSLVCWRGAFEQFF. For the CDR3, the DNA is TGTGCCAGCAGCTTAGTGTGCTGGCGGGGGGCCTTTGAGCAGTTCTTC.

The chain employs TRBV7-6 and TRBJ2-2; 12 positions agree with TRBD2. In germline, CDR1 is SGHVS, CDR2 FNYEAQ. The trim removed 1 base at V and 3 bases at J, leaving 3 bases unmatched. This CDR3 is 17 amino acids long. CDR3 region: CASSLVGLAGYTGELFF. As DNA, the CDR3 is TGTGCCAGCAGCTTAGTAGGACTAGCGGGATACACCGGGGAGCTGTTTTTT.

This chain links TRBV6-5 with TRBJ2-2, with D maybe TRBD2 (6 bases). The length of the CDR3 is 15 residues. The germline gives CDR1 MNHEY, CDR2 SVGAGI. Between the trimmed V and J ends, which lost 6 bases and 0 bases, there was a span of 11 bases. The CDR3, as DNA: TGTGCCAGCAGCGCCGGGGGAACGAACACCGGGGAGCTGTTTTTT. It yields the protein CASSAGGTNTGELFF.

The count of this clone is one. V usage is TRBV5-4 and J usage is TRBJ1-1; TRBD1 might be the D (5 bases). This CDR3 is 14 amino acids long. CDR1 and CDR2 from the germline V gene are SGHNT and YYREEE (reference sequence). Trimming took off 2 bases at V and 3 bases at J, with 11 bases between the two ends. The CDR3 spells CASSFRDYDTEAFF. CDR3 sequence (DNA): TGTGCCAGCAGCTTCAGGGATTACGACACTGAAGCTTTCTTT.

V usage is TRBV21-1 and J usage is TRBJ1-4. TRBV21-1 is designated a pseudogene. The CDR3 is 17 amino acids. DNA for the CDR3: TGTGCCAGCAGCACCCATACCCACGGAGCAACTAATGAAAAACTGTTTTTT. Amino acid sequence: CASSTHTHGATNEKLFF.

This sequence joins TRBV12-3 or TRBV12-4 and TRBJ2-7, with TRBD2 as a possible D gene (5 bases). V lost 8 bases to trimming and J lost 7 bases, with 18 bases between them. The CDR3 totals 13 residues. The CDR3 DNA follows: TGTGCCAGCTCCCGGACCGATCGCGGGGAGCAGTACTTC. It translates to CASSRTDRGEQYF.

This clone was recorded once. The CDR3 sequence: CSASPFQGAPGYTF. CDR3 in DNA: TGCAGTGCTAGTCCCTTCCAGGGGGCGCCGGGCTACACCTTC. The V gene is TRBV20-1, the J gene TRBJ1-2, with 8 bases lining up with TRBD1. CDR1 DFQATT and CDR2 SNEGSKA come from the germline V gene (reference sequence). Losses at the gene ends were 3 bases for V and 8 bases for J; bases not matched to a gene: 11. The CDR3 is 14 residues long.